This T cell receptor beta chain was sequenced during a study of T cell changes during pregnancy in multiple sclerosis (dated 2019 in TCRdb). Turning to the overall study: The study looked at changes in the T cell repertoire across pregnancy in women with multiple sclerosis.

The library was built by means of the immunoSEQ multiplex PCR assay. The source is immuneACCESS, and TCRdb retained only in-frame sequences with V and J called. Part of the clones is not carried over; for the studies checked, unresolved V genes explain less than half of this, and the remainder is unexplained. Present in this sample are approximately 30,000 clones, roughly 89% of which were seen just once. The ten largest clones represent roughly 0.6% of the sample. The CDR3 measures 15 amino acids from cysteine to phenylalanine. Just the 45-base CDR3 DNA is kept, in frame starting at base 1. Clipping removes 1 base from V and 3 bases from J, with 5 as the unmatched junction base count. As encoded in the germline V gene, CDR1 is MGHDK while CDR2 is SYGVNS. As for this clone: Its binding antigen is unknown. Base qualities were left out, and no much larger clone turns up one base away.

The TCR sequence derives from a female donor in good health, enrolled as a control in a pregnancy study. This chain is built from TRBV25-1 and TRBJ1-2; 7 bases in the middle match TRBD1. Material: CD4+ T cells from peripheral blood mononuclear cells, obtained in the first trimester of pregnancy. Read as DNA, the sequence is TGTGCCAGCAGTGAATTAGTTGGACAGGACTATGGCTACACCTTC. Its protein reads: CASSELVGQDYGYTF.